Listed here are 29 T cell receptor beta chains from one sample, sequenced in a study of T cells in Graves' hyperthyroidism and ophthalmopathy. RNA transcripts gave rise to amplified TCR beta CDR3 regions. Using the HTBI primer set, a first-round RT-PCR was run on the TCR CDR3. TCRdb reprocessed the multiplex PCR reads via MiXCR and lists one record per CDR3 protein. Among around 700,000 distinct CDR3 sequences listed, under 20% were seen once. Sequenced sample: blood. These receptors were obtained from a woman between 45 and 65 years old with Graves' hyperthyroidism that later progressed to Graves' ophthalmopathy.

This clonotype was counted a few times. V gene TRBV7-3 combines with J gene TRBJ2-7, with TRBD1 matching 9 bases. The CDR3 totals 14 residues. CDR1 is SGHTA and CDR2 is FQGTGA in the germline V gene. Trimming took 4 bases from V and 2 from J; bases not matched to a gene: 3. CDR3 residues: CASSWGQGPYEQYF. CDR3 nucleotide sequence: TGTGCCAGCAGCTGGGGACAGGGCCCCTACGAGCAGTACTTC.

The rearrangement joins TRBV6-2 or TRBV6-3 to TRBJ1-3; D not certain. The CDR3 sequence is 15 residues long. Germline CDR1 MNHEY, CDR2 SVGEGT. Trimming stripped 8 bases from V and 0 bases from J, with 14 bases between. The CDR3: CASAHDPSSGNTIYF. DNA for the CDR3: TGTGCCAGCGCTCACGACCCGAGCTCTGGAAACACCATATATTTT.

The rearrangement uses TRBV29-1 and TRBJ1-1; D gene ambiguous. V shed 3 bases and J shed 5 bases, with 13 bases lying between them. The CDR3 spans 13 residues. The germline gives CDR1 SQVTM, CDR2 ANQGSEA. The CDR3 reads CSVDTTWGTEAFF. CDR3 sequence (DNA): TGCAGCGTTGATACCACCTGGGGAACTGAAGCTTTCTTT.

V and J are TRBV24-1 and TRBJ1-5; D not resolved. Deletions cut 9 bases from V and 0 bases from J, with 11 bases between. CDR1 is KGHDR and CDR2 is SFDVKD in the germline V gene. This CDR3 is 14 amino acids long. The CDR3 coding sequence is TGTGCCACCTCACTAGGGAATAGCAATCAGCCCCAGCATTTT. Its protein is CATSLGNSNQPQHF.

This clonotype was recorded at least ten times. The CDR3, as DNA: TGTGCCAGCTCACCGCGAATGACAGGGTCGTTTGAAGCTTTCTTT. This sequence encodes CASSPRMTGSFEAFF. This chain uses TRBV18 with TRBJ1-1; 7 positions agree with TRBD1. The CDR3 sequence is 15 residues long. V trimming: 3 bases; J trimming: 7 bases; junction bases outside the gene matches: 11. Looked up from germline, CDR1 is KGHSH and CDR2 is LQKENI.

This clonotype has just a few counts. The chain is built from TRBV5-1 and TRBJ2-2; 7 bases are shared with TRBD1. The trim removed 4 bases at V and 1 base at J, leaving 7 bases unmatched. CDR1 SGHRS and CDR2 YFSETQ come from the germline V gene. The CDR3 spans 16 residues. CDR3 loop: CASSVTGDLNTGELFF. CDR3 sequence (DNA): TGCGCCAGCAGCGTAACAGGGGATTTGAACACCGGGGAGCTGTTTTTT.

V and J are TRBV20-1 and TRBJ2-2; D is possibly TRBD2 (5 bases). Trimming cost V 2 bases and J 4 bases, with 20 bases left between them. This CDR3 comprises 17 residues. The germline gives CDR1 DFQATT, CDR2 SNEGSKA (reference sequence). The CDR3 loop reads CSARPSAGGSTTGELFF. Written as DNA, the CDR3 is TGCAGTGCTAGACCAAGCGCGGGTGGTTCGACCACCGGGGAGCTGTTTTTT.

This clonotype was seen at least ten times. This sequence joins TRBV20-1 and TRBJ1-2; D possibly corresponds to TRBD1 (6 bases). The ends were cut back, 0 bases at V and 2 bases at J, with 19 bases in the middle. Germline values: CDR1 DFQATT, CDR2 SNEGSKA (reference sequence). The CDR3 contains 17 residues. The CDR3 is CSARDLSGAGFNYGYTF. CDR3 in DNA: TGCAGTGCTAGAGATCTTTCGGGGGCAGGGTTCAACTATGGCTACACCTTC.

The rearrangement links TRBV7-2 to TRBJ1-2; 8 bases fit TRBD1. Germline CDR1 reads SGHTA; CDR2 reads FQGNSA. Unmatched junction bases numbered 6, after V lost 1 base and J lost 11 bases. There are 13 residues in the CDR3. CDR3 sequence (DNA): TGTGCCAGCAGCTTAGAGACAGGGGCAACGTACACCTTC. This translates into CASSLETGATYTF. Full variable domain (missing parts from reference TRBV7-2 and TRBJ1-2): GAGVSQSPSNKVTEKGKDVELRCDPISGHTALYWYRQSLGQGLEFLIYFQGNSAPDKSGLPSDRFSAERTGGSVSTLTIQRTQQEDSAVYLCASSLETGATYTFGSGTRLTVV.

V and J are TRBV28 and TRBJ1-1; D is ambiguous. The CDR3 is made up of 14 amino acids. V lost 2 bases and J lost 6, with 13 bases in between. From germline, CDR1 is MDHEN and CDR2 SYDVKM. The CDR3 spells CASSLSLGSSEAFF. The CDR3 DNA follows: TGTGCCAGCAGTTTAAGCTTAGGATCCTCTGAAGCTTTCTTT.

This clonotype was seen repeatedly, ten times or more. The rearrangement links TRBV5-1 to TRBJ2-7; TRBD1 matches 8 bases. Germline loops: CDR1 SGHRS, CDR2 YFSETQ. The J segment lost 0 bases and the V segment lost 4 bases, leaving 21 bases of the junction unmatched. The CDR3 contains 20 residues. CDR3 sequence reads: CASSTEVPGQVIYSSYEQYF. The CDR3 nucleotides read TGCGCCAGCAGCACGGAGGTTCCGGGACAGGTTATATACAGCTCCTACGAGCAGTACTTC.

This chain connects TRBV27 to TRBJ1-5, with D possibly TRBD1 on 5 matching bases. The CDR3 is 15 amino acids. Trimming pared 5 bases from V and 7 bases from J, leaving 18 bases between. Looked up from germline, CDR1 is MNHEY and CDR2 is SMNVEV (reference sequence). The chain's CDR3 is CASSKGTGWEQPQHF. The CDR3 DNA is TGTGCCAGCAGTAAGGGCACAGGTTGGGAGCAGCCCCAGCATTTT.

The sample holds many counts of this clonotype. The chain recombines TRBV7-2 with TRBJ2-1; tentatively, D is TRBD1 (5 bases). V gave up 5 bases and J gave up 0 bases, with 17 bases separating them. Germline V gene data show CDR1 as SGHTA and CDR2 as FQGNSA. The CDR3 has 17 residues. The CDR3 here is CASSLERTSSSYNEQFF. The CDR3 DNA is TGTGCCAGCAGCCTAGAAAGGACATCGAGCTCCTACAATGAGCAGTTCTTC. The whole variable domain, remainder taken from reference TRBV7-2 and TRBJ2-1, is GAGVSQSPSNKVTEKGKDVELRCDPISGHTALYWYRQSLGQGLEFLIYFQGNSAPDKSGLPSDRFSAERTGGSVSTLTIQRTQQEDSAVYLCASSLERTSSSYNEQFFGPGTRLTVL.

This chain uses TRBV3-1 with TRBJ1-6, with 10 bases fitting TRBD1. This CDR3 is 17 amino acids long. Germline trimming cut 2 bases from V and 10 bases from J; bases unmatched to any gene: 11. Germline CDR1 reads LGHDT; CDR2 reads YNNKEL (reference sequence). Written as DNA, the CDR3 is TGTGCCAGCAGCCAATTTACCGGGACAGGGGTTAGGTCACCCCTCCACTTT. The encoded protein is CASSQFTGTGVRSPLHF.

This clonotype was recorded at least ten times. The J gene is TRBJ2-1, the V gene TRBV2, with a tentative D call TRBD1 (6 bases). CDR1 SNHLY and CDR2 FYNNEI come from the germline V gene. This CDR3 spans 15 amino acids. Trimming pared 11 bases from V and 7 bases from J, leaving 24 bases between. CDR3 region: CAQQRGRGSTNEQFF. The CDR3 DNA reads TGTGCCCAACAAAGGGGCAGGGGAAGTACGAATGAGCAGTTCTTC. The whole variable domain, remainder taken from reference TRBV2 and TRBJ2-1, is EPEVTQTPSHQVTQMGQEVILRCVPISNHLYFYWYRQILGQKVEFLVSFYNNEISEKSEIFDDQFSVERPDGSNFTLKIRSTKLEDSAMYFCAQQRGRGSTNEQFFGPGTRLTVL.

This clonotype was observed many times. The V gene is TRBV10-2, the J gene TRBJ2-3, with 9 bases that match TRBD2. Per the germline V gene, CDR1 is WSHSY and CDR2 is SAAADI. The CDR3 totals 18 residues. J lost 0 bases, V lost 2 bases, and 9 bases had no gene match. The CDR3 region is CASSETAGGLVSTDTQYF. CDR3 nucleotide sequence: TGCGCCAGCAGTGAGACAGCGGGGGGACTTGTGAGCACAGATACGCAGTATTTT.

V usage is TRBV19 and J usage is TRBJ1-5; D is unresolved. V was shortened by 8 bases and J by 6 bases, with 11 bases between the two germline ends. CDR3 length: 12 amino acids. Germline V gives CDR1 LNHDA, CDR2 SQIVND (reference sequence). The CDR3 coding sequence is TGTGCCAGTCGACGCCCGGGTCAGCCCCAGCATTTT. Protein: CASRRPGQPQHF.

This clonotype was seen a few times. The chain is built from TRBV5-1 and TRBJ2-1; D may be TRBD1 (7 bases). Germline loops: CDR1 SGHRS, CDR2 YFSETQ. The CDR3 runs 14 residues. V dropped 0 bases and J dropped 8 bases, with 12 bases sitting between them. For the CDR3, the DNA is TGCGCCAGCAGCTTGGTTCAGGGGGGTGATGAGCAGTTCTTC. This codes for CASSLVQGGDEQFF.

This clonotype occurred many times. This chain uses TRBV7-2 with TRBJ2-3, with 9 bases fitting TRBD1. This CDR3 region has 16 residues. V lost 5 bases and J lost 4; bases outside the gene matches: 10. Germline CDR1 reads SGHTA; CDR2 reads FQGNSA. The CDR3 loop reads CASSLGSTGGADTQYF. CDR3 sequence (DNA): TGTGCCAGCAGCCTCGGGTCGACAGGGGGTGCAGATACGCAGTATTTT.

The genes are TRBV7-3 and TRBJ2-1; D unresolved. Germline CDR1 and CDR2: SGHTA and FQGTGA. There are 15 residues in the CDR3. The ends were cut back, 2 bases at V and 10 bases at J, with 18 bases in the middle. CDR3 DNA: TGTGCCAGCAGCTTAGCTGGGATAAGGTACGGGGAGCAGTTCTTC. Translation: CASSLAGIRYGEQFF.

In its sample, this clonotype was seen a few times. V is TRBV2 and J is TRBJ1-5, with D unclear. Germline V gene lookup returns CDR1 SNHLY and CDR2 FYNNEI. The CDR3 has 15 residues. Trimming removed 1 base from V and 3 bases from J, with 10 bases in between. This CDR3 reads CASSEVARLNQPQHF. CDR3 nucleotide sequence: TGTGCCAGCAGTGAAGTGGCAAGACTCAATCAGCCCCAGCATTTT. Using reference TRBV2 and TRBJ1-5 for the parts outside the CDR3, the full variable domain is EPEVTQTPSHQVTQMGQEVILRCVPISNHLYFYWYRQILGQKVEFLVSFYNNEISEKSEIFDDQFSVERPDGSNFTLKIRSTKLEDSAMYFCASSEVARLNQPQHFGDGTRLSIL.

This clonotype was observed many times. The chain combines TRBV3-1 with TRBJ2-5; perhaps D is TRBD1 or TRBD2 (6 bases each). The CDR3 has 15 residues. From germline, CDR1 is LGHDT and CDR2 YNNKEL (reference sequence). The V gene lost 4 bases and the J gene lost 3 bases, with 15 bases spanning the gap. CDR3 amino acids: CASSPQGGTKETQYF. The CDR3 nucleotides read TGTGCCAGCAGCCCCCAAGGGGGGACAAAAGAGACCCAGTACTTC.

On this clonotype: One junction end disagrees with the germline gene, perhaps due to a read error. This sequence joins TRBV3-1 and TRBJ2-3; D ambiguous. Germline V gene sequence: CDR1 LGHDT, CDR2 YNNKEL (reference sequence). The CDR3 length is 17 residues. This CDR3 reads CAGSQVVSSPLPDTQYF. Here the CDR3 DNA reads TGTGCCGGCAGCCAAGTGGTCTCATCCCCCCTCCCGGATACGCAGTATTTT.

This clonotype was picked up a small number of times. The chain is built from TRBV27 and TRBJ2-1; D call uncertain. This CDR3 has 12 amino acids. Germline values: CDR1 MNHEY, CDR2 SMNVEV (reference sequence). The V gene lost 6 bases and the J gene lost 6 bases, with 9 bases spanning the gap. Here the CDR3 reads CASSPLSNEQFF. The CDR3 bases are TGTGCCAGCAGCCCGTTGAGCAATGAGCAGTTCTTC.

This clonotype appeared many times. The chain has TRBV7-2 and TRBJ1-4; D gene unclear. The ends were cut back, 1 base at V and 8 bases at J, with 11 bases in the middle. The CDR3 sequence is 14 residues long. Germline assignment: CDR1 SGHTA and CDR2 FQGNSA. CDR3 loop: CASSLVSGGEKLFF. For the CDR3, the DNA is TGTGCCAGCAGCTTAGTTTCGGGAGGAGAAAAACTGTTTTTT.

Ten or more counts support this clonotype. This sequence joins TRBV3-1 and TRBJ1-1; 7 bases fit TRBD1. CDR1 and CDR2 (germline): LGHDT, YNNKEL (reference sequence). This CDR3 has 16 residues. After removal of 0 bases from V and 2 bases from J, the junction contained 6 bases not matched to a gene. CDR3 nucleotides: TGTGCCAGCAGCCAAGATTTGACAGGGCGTAACACTGAAGCTTTCTTT. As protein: CASSQDLTGRNTEAFF.

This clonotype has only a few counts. The CDR3 sequence: CASSQVQGIWTDTQYF. The CDR3 coding sequence is TGCGCCAGCAGCCAAGTACAGGGAATTTGGACAGATACGCAGTATTTT. V is TRBV4-1 and J is TRBJ2-3; TRBD1 is a possible D gene (6 bases). The CDR3 contains 16 residues. Germline values: CDR1 MGHRA, CDR2 YSYEKL. Trimming left V 1 base short and J 3 bases short, with 14 bases between.

CDR3 nucleotides: TGTGCCAGCACTCCGACAGGCTACAATGAGCAGTTCTTC. Translated, it gives CASTPTGYNEQFF. The J gene is TRBJ2-1, the V gene TRBV6-1, with D perhaps TRBD1 (6 bases). The CDR3 is made up of 13 amino acids. CDR1 and CDR2 (germline): MNHNS, SASEGT. Trimming took 7 bases from V and 3 from J, leaving 10 bases between them.

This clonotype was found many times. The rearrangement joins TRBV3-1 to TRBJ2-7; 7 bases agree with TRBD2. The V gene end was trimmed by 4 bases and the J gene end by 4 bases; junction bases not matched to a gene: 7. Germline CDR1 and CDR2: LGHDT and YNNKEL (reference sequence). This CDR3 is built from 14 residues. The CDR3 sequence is CASSRSGADYEQYF. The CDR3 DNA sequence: TGTGCCAGCAGCCGAAGCGGGGCTGATTACGAGCAGTACTTC.